Each of the 9 T cell receptor beta chains below was sequenced from the same sample in a study of technical replicates of blood from a few donors. TCRdb keeps only in-frame clones here, not all; method: immunoSEQ multiplex PCR. Of 95,000 or so clones in the sample, 85% to 95% were seen once. Sequencing input: T cells isolated from PBMCs. The receptors were gathered from a human donor in good health.

The chain recombines TRBV19 with TRBJ2-2; D gene ambiguous. Germline V CDR1 and CDR2: LNHDA, SQIVND (reference sequence). This CDR3 has 14 residues. The germline V and J ends were trimmed by 3 bases and 0 bases, with 5 bases remaining between them. Here the CDR3 reads CASSIPANTGELFF. CDR3 nucleotides: TGTGCCAGTAGTATTCCAGCGAACACCGGGGAGCTGTTTTTT.

V gene TRBV11-2 combines with J gene TRBJ2-1; D perhaps matches TRBD1 (6 bases). CDR1 is SGHAT and CDR2 is FQNNGV in the germline V gene. The CDR3 runs to 13 residues. V gave up 4 bases and J gave up 10 bases, with 14 bases separating them. CDR3 nucleotide sequence: TGTGCCAGCAGCTCCTCAGGGGTTGGGGAGCAGTTCTTC. Amino acids: CASSSSGVGEQFF. The whole variable domain, remainder taken from reference TRBV11-2 and TRBJ2-1, is EAGVAQSPRYKIIEKRQSVAFWCNPISGHATLYWYQQILGQGPKLLIQFQNNGVVDDSQLPKDRFSAERLKGVDSTLKIQPAKLEDSAVYLCASSSSGVGEQFFGPGTRLTVL.

The V call is TRBV10-3, the J call TRBJ1-4; TRBD1 agrees at 7 bases. The CDR3 is made up of 15 amino acids. Losses at the gene ends were 0 bases for V and 4 bases for J; bases not matched to a gene: 2. The germline V gene has CDR1 ENHRY and CDR2 SYGVKD. The CDR3 loop is CAISESGQYNEKLFF. Here the CDR3 DNA reads TGTGCCATCAGTGAGTCGGGACAGTATAATGAAAAACTGTTTTTT.

V is TRBV28 and J is TRBJ2-1; TRBD2 matches 9 bases. Germline V CDR1 and CDR2: MDHEN, SYDVKM. This CDR3 comprises 18 residues. Trimming at V came to 2 bases and at J to 1 base, leaving 9 bases not matched to a gene. DNA of the CDR3: TGTGCCAGCAGTTTACTTGGTGCGGGAGGGGGGTCCTACAATGAGCAGTTCTTC. It translates to CASSLLGAGGGSYNEQFF. Full variable domain (remainder filled in from reference TRBV28 and TRBJ2-1): DVKVTQSSRYLVKRTGEKVFLECVQDMDHENMFWYRQDPGLGLRLIYFSYDVKMKEKGDIPEGYSVSREKKERFSLILESASTNQTSMYLCASSLLGAGGGSYNEQFFGPGTRLTVL.

This clone was counted once. The chain carries TRBV7-9 and TRBJ1-4, with TRBD1 identical over 8 bases. Germline CDR1 SEHNR, CDR2 FQNEAQ (reference sequence). The V and J ends lost 6 bases and 4 bases, in that order; junction bases with no gene match: 7. This CDR3 spans 15 amino acids. The CDR3 bases are TGTGCCAGCAGTCAAGGACAGGGCAATAATGAAAAACTGTTTTTT. It translates to CASSQGQGNNEKLFF.

CDR3 amino acids: CASSRMRPYEQYF. The CDR3 DNA sequence: TGTGCCAGCAGCAGAATGCGCCCGTACGAGCAGTACTTC. The rearrangement links TRBV21-1 to TRBJ2-7; the DNA was not compared with TRBD2, the D call given in the table. TRBV21-1 represents a pseudogene. CDR3 length equals 13 residues.

This sequence joins TRBV10-3 and TRBJ2-7; TRBD2 matches 11 bases. Germline assignment: CDR1 ENHRY and CDR2 SYGVKD. Unmatched junction bases numbered 4, after V lost 2 bases and J lost 4 bases. The CDR3 is 15 amino acids. This CDR3 is CAISEASGRRYEQYF. CDR3 coding DNA: TGTGCCATCAGTGAGGCTAGCGGGAGGAGGTACGAGCAGTACTTC.

The chain uses TRBV19 and TRBJ1-1; 7 bases map to TRBD1. The CDR3 covers 13 residues. The ends lost 4 bases at V and 5 bases at J; junction bases unmatched: 4. Germline-derived CDR1 and CDR2 are LNHDA and SQIVND (reference sequence). Here the CDR3 reads CASSTQGETEAFF. The CDR3 DNA is TGTGCCAGTAGTACCCAGGGGGAGACTGAAGCTTTCTTT.

In this sample, this clone turned up once. V gene TRBV4-1 combines with J gene TRBJ2-3; TRBD2 agrees at 8 bases. Trimming took 0 bases from V and 6 from J; bases not matched to a gene: 5. Germline values: CDR1 MGHRA, CDR2 YSYEKL. This CDR3 region has 15 residues. The CDR3: CASSQDSGGLDTQYF. Written as DNA, the CDR3 is TGCGCCAGCAGCCAAGACTCGGGAGGGCTTGATACGCAGTATTTT.